This passage covers 7 T cell receptor beta chains from one sample sequenced in a study of radiation and T cells in renal cell carcinoma. Indicated time point: blood 4 weeks post-SBRT, at nephrectomy. Treatment meaning: 15 Gy SBRT to primary tumor, nephrectomy 4 weeks later. The table came from immunoSEQ multiplex PCR; TCRdb's copy has only in-frame clones and leaves some out. The sample shows 150,000 or so clones, about 87% of them seen only once. The sequencing here drew on blood, taken from a patient whose treatment included radiotherapy and nephrectomy. These receptor sequences come from a woman in her fifties or sixties with renal cell carcinoma.

This chain joins TRBV6-1 and TRBJ1-5; D gene unclear. CDR3 length equals 14 residues. The V end was cut by 0 bases, the J end by 5 bases, with 8 bases between. CDR1 is MNHNS, CDR2 SASEGT, per germline. The CDR3 DNA reads as TGTGCCAGCAGTGAAGCTTACGGGTATCAGCCCCAGCATTTT. Its protein product is CASSEAYGYQPQHF.

The chain employs TRBV2 and TRBJ2-2, with 10 positions matching TRBD1. CDR1 is SNHLY and CDR2 is FYNNEI in the germline V gene. This CDR3 has 15 residues. V shed 7 bases and J 2 bases; nucleotides not matched to a gene: 4. As DNA, the CDR3 is TGTGCCAGCAAGACAGGGGGCTTCAACACCGGGGAGCTGTTTTTT. Residues: CASKTGGFNTGELFF. The full variable domain, in which reference TRBV2 and TRBJ2-2 provide the parts outside the CDR3, is EPEVTQTPSHQVTQMGQEVILRCVPISNHLYFYWYRQILGQKVEFLVSFYNNEISEKSEIFDDQFSVERPDGSNFTLKIRSTKLEDSAMYFCASKTGGFNTGELFFGEGSRLTVL.

This chain connects TRBV5-6 to TRBJ1-2; 9 bases match TRBD1. CDR1 is SGHDT, CDR2 YYEEEE, per germline. This CDR3 region has 15 residues. V lost 1 base, J lost 2 bases, and 3 bases stayed unmatched. CDR3 bases: TGTGCCAGCAGCTTGCAAGGACAGGGGAACTATGGCTACACCTTC. Translated: CASSLQGQGNYGYTF.

The chain employs TRBV30 and TRBJ2-5, with D maybe TRBD2 (6 bases). CDR1 is GTSNPN, CDR2 SVGIG, per germline (reference sequence). V shed 5 bases and J shed 4 bases, with 23 bases lying between them. This CDR3 is 16 amino acids long. The CDR3 DNA sequence: TGTGCCTGGGGCCCCGCGGGGCGGGGCGGATTAGAGACCCAGTACTTC. It translates to CAWGPAGRGGLETQYF.

V usage is TRBV29-1 and J usage is TRBJ2-7; TRBD2 is a possible D gene (7 bases). Germline V gene sequence: CDR1 SQVTM, CDR2 ANQGSEA. This CDR3 comprises 14 residues. Trimming took off 3 bases at V and 2 bases at J, with 14 bases between the two ends. The CDR3 loop reads CSVDPGGSAYEQYF. In nucleotides, the CDR3 is TGCAGCGTTGACCCGGGGGGCAGCGCCTACGAGCAGTACTTC.

The chain is built from TRBV18 and TRBJ2-7, with D unresolved. V gave up 2 bases and J gave up 3 bases, with 8 bases separating them. The CDR3 consists of 13 residues. Germline CDR1 and CDR2: KGHSH and LQKENI. DNA of the CDR3: TGTGCCAGCTCACCAAGGCAGGACTACGAGCAGTACTTC. Its protein is CASSPRQDYEQYF.

V and J are TRBV5-6 and TRBJ2-3; 8 nucleotides line up with TRBD1. With 4 bases clipped from V and 0 bases from J, the junction kept 7 bases outside the gene matches. The CDR3 has 16 residues. The V gene's germline CDR1 is SGHDT and CDR2 YYEEEE. CDR3 coding DNA: TGTGCCAGCAGCAGGAACAGGGGGACTAGCACAGATACGCAGTATTTT. It specifies CASSRNRGTSTDTQYF.